This is a list of T cell receptor beta chains from one sample in a study of blood T cell repertoires in COVID-19. Produced via immunoSEQ multiplex PCR; TCRdb's table is partial and in-frame only. The table lists approximately 70,000 clones, roughly 90% of them singletons, with about 2.4% in the top ten. Sequencing used peripheral blood. The source is a human donor in a cohort sampled during active COVID-19. The CDR3 runs from the conserved cysteine through the conserved F or W. Each record gives: V gene, J gene, clone size, D gene, CDR3 DNA, CDR3 protein. The D gene is left open where the match is weak. Part of the rows lack a size; the others show once, few, many or a class for expanded clones.

>TRBV2|TRBJ1-2|NA|NA
TGTGCCAGCAGTGAAGCAGGGGGAGATGGCTACACCTTC
CASSEAGGDGYTF
>TRBV30|TRBJ1-2|NA|NA
TGTGCCTGGAGATTGGGGGCGAACGGCTACACCTTC
CAWRLGANGYTF
>TRBV2|TRBJ2-2|NA|NA
TGTGCCAGCACTCTACTGCCTGCGAACACCGGGGAGCTGTTTTTT
CASTLLPANTGELFF
>TRBV11-2|TRBJ1-6|NA|TRBD1
TGTGCCAGCAGCTTTCGACAGGGGAGGAATTCACCCCTCCACTTT
CASSFRQGRNSPLHF
>TRBV15|TRBJ1-6|few|NA
TGTGCCACCAGCAGAGCTCCCATTCAAGGGGTCCCTTCACCCCTCCACTTT
CATSRAPIQGVPSPLHF
>TRBV4-2|TRBJ2-3|NA|TRBD1
TGTGCCAGCAGCCCTGATGACCTTACAGGGGATGTAGATACGCAGTATTTT
CASSPDDLTGDVDTQYF
>TRBV5-4|TRBJ2-3|NA|TRBD1
TGTGCCAGCAGCTCCGGACAGGGGCCCACAGATACGCAGTATTTT
CASSSGQGPTDTQYF
>TRBV4-2|TRBJ2-1|NA|NA
TGTGCCAGCAGCCAAGCGATGGAGTTTGGTGAGCAGTTCTTC
CASSQAMEFGEQFF
>TRBV14|TRBJ1-4|NA|NA
TGTGCCAGCAGCCAAGGGGGCAGGGGACCTAATGAAAAACTGTTTTTT
CASSQGGRGPNEKLFF
>TRBV29-1|TRBJ1-1|once|TRBD1
TGCAGCGTTGAGGGACAGGGTGCCACTGAAGCTTTCTTT
CSVEGQGATEAFF
>TRBV5-6|TRBJ1-1|NA|NA
TGTGCCAGCAGCTCCGGGACTGCGAACACTGAAGCTTTCTTT
CASSSGTANTEAFF
>TRBV7-8|TRBJ2-2|NA|TRBD1
TGTGCCAGCAGCTTAGAAGTCGACAGGGGGGACACCGGGGAGCTGTTTTTT
CASSLEVDRGDTGELFF
>TRBV4-3|TRBJ1-6|NA|NA
TGCGCCAGCAGCCAAGAAACTTTCGGGACTTATAATTCACCCCTCCACTTT
CASSQETFGTYNSPLHF
>TRBV24-1|TRBJ2-1|once|TRBD1
TGTGCCACCAGTGATGGGACAGCCCTTTCGGGTGAGCAGTTCTTC
CATSDGTALSGEQFF
>TRBV6-2/TRBV6-3|TRBJ2-2|few|NA
TGTGCCAGCAGTTACCGCCTTAGGGGGAGTCCCGGGGAGCTGTTTTTT
CASSYRLRGSPGELFF
>TRBV19|TRBJ1-1|NA|NA
TGTGCCAGTAGTGCTGGACAGCCCAACACTGAAGCTTTCTTT
CASSAGQPNTEAFF
>TRBV18|TRBJ2-7|NA|NA
TGTGCCAGCTCACCTAAGGGGCAGGGGTTGGACGAGCAGTACTTC
CASSPKGQGLDEQYF
>TRBV2|TRBJ1-6|NA|NA
TGTGCCAGCCGTCTGAACAGGGTTAATTCACCCCTCCACTTT
CASRLNRVNSPLHF
>TRBV29-1|TRBJ2-3|once|TRBD1
TGCAGCGTTGATCGCCGGGACAGGGATACGCAGTATTTT
CSVDRRDRDTQYF
>TRBV6-5|TRBJ2-7|NA|TRBD1
TGTGCCAGCAGTTATGGGACAGGGGCATACGAGCAGTACTTC
CASSYGTGAYEQYF
>TRBV6-6|TRBJ2-3|NA|TRBD2
TGTGCCAGCAGGGAGAAGCGGGGGGGCGCAGATACGCAGTATTTT
CASREKRGGADTQYF
>TRBV9|TRBJ2-7|NA|TRBD2
TGTGCCAGCAGCGTCAGCGGGGCTACCTACGAGCAGTACTTC
CASSVSGATYEQYF
>TRBV18|TRBJ2-1|NA|NA
TGTGCCAGCTCACCACTATACAATGAGCAGTTCTTC
CASSPLYNEQFF
>TRBV7-3|TRBJ2-1|NA|TRBD2
TGTGCCAGCAGCTTAGATCCAGCGGGGTACAATGAGCAGTTCTTC
CASSLDPAGYNEQFF
>TRBV4-3|TRBJ1-4|NA|NA
TGCGCCAGCAGCCAAGAGGGCAGGCCAGGGTATTCTGAAAAACTGTTTTTT
CASSQEGRPGYSEKLFF
>TRBV30|TRBJ2-7|NA|TRBD1
TGTGCCTGGAGTGAGGACAGGAACTACGAGCAGTACTTC
CAWSEDRNYEQYF
>TRBV2|TRBJ2-1|NA|NA
TGTGCCAGCAGGACTATCTCGAGCTCCTACAATGAGCAGTTCTTC
CASRTISSSYNEQFF
>TRBV15|TRBJ2-1|NA|NA
TGTGCCACCAGCGACGGAGGTCGTCAGCCCGGATCCAATGAGCAGTTCTTC
CATSDGGRQPGSNEQFF
>TRBV27|TRBJ2-5|NA|NA
TGTGCCAGCAGTTTTTCCCAGCAGGGACAAGAGACCCAGTACTTC
CASSFSQQGQETQYF
>TRBV7-3|TRBJ2-1|NA|TRBD1
TGTGCCAGCAGCTCCGGGACAGGTACTCATGAGCAGTTCTTC
CASSSGTGTHEQFF
>TRBV11-2|TRBJ2-7|NA|NA
TGTGCCAGCAGCGAAGGAGGATCCGTAGAGTACTTC
CASSEGGSVEYF